This T cell receptor (beta chain) was obtained from a study of blood T cell repertoires in COVID-19 (dated by TCRdb to about 2020). Background on the whole study: Collaborator samples came from the United States, Italy and Spain and covered acute and convalescent phases of COVID-19. The repertoires were released in a freely available public database intended as a resource for research on the immune response to SARS-CoV-2. Nearly every sample came with metadata listing a de-identified subject ID, COVID-19 status, age in years and sex. The prospective study material was composed of cDNA or gDNA derived from T cells, B-cell-depleted T cells, or PBMCs. Subjects who had been exposed to COVID-19, were actively infected with it, or had recovered from it provided the deeply sampled blood TCRbeta repertoires that made up the dataset. Where available, HLA class I and class II types were obtained from metadata supplied by the sample provider rather than from assay-based typing. The samples were drawn from two sources: the first 160 participants of the ongoing ImmuneRACE study, and about 1,300 subjects contributed by 6 global collaborators. The full study reports these points: Clinical and demographic metadata were provided uncurated, with the amount varying by source and participant.

Of note for this clone: Its antigen is not yet known. No base qualities exist here, and no much larger clone lies one base off it.

TCRbeta CDR3 regions were amplified from genomic DNA by means of the immunoSEQ Assay, a bias-controlled multiplex PCR. The paper's processing steps were these. The number of nucleated cells in each sample was estimated from the amplification of reference gene primers within the assay. To quantify the absolute abundance of each unique TCRbeta CDR3 rearrangement, sequence reads were collapsed and filtered. Productive Simpson clonality was computed per sample as the square root of Simpson's diversity index over productive rearrangements. The clones in this table, taken by TCRdb from immuneACCESS, are in-frame only. Not every clone is retained; where verified, under half of the shortfall comes from an unresolved V gene, and the cause of the rest is unknown. V and J calls plus clone size are reproduced from that table; the DNA served to infer D and trimming. This sample lists roughly 280,000 clones; 70% to 90% were detected once. The ten most abundant clones make up about 11% of the sample.

Each collaborating institution followed its own protocols to collect whole blood in K2EDTA tubes. For TCRbeta analysis, collaborators shipped samples in one of three forms: frozen whole blood, isolated PBMCs, or DNA extracted from either of those sample types. The sample comprised peripheral blood. This clonotype was sampled from a woman between 70 and 85 years old with acute or convalescent COVID-19.

The CDR3 amino acid sequence is: CASSLAGATFF. The DNA reads TGTGCCAGCAGTTTGGCGGGGGCGACTTTCTTT. Recombination connected TRBV12-3 or TRBV12-4 to TRBJ1-1; perhaps TRBD1 is the D gene, with 6 bases matching. The CDR3 starts with the cysteine, ends with the phenylalanine, and has 11 residues. Here the CDR3 DNA is all that survives: 33 bases in frame from base 1. Trimming costs V 3 bases and J 12 bases, and their ends lie 11 bases apart.